This T cell receptor (beta chain) was captured in a study of cytomegalovirus exposure and HLA in healthy donors. Germline CDR1 GTSNPN, CDR2 SVGIG (reference sequence). CDR3 length: 13 residues. The V end was cut by 4 bases, the J end by 7 bases, with 17 bases between. Use of 60 Vbeta and 13 Jbeta primers characterized the PCR. Sequencing was performed with immunoSEQ multiplex PCR; in TCRdb, only in-frame clones are kept and a portion is missing. Here the sample spans around 170,000 clones, more than 75% being singletons. This clone was detected only once. Sequences were obtained from PBMCs. The chain combines TRBV30 with TRBJ2-7, with D tentatively TRBD2 (5 bases). The TCR was taken from a woman younger than 30 in good health and CMV-seronegative. This CDR3 reads CAWKRRLTREQYF. CDR3 nucleotide sequence: TGTGCCTGGAAGCGGAGATTGACTCGGGAGCAGTACTTC.